The 17 T cell receptor beta chains given below trace back to one sample, sequenced in a study of OX40 agonist ivuxolimab in advanced cancers. Data came from immunoSEQ multiplex PCR; TCRdb stores just in-frame clones and leaves some out. The table shows 50,000 to 65,000 clones, with roughly 82% occurring only once. Source: CD4+ or CD8+ T cells sorted from blood, taken in a trial of the OX40 agonist ivuxolimab. The receptors derive from an adult with an advanced solid tumor such as melanoma, head and neck, liver or kidney cancer.

CDR3 bases: TGTGCCAGCAGCCATGAGATAGGGGATGGCACAGATACGCAGTATTTT. This encodes CASSHEIGDGTDTQYF. The V gene is TRBV4-2, the J gene TRBJ2-3; a weak D match, TRBD1 (5 bases). Germline V CDR1 and CDR2: LGHNA, YNFKEQ. Trimming shortened V by 3 bases and J by 1 base, and 14 bases separated the two germline ends. This CDR3 is built from 16 residues.

The V and J genes are TRBV5-1 and TRBJ2-5; 7 bases match TRBD2. The junction had 14 bases not matched to a gene; V was cut back by 4 bases and J by 2 bases. There are 17 residues in the CDR3. CDR1 is SGHRS and CDR2 is YFSETQ in the germline V gene. The CDR3 DNA reads TGCGCCAGCAGCGTCTTACCCGGGACTACAAAACAAGAGACCCAGTACTTC. This translates into CASSVLPGTTKQETQYF.

This clone was observed a few times. The chain couples TRBV19 to TRBJ1-2; no definite D call. This CDR3 comprises 14 residues. Germline V gene sequence: CDR1 LNHDA, CDR2 SQIVND (reference sequence). V lost 6 bases and J 0 bases, leaving 11 bases between the germline ends. The CDR3 loop is CASRATLANYGYTF. CDR3 coding DNA: TGTGCCAGTAGGGCCACCTTAGCTAACTATGGCTACACCTTC.

The chain uses TRBV18 and TRBJ2-3; 8 positions match TRBD1. Germline CDR1 is KGHSH and CDR2 is LQKENI. V gave up 4 bases and J gave up 6 bases; unmatched junction bases: 12. The CDR3 runs 16 residues. The CDR3 here is CASSLRTGIVSDTQYF. The CDR3 coding sequence is TGTGCCAGCTCACTGCGGACAGGGATCGTATCGGATACGCAGTATTTT.

The chain recombines TRBV11-1 with TRBJ2-1, with TRBD2 as a possible D gene (5 bases). Germline V gene lookup returns CDR1 SGHAT and CDR2 FQDESV (reference sequence). V lost 3 bases and J 7 bases, leaving 16 bases between the germline ends. This CDR3 spans 15 amino acids. The CDR3 spells CASSFSSGSSNEQFF. As DNA, the CDR3 is TGTGCCAGCAGCTTCTCGAGTGGGAGTAGTAATGAGCAGTTCTTC.

Comment on this clone: Its ends do not fully match the called genes, so a read error is possible. Written as DNA, the CDR3 is TGTGCCAGCAGTTTGGGGGTTCGACAGGGGAGGAGTGCAGAGACCCAGTACTTC. As protein: CASSLGVRQGRSAETQYF. The gene calls are TRBV5-4 and TRBJ2-5, with TRBD1 identical over 8 bases. The V gene's germline CDR1 is SGHNT and CDR2 YYREEE (reference sequence). The CDR3 contains 18 residues.

The rearrangement links TRBV19 to TRBJ2-1; perhaps TRBD2 as D (5 bases). The CDR3 is 14 amino acids. V gave up 7 bases and J gave up 1 base, with 11 bases separating them. Germline-derived CDR1 and CDR2 are LNHDA and SQIVND (reference sequence). CDR3 region: CASTPGDSYNEQFF. CDR3 nucleotides: TGTGCCAGTACCCCCGGGGATTCCTACAATGAGCAGTTCTTC.

This clone was observed a few times. The J gene is TRBJ1-4, the V gene TRBV5-1; 11 bases line up with TRBD1. The CDR3 totals 16 residues. Germline V lookup: CDR1 SGHRS, CDR2 YFSETQ. V trimming: 4 bases; J trimming: 4 bases; junction bases outside the gene matches: 6. The CDR3 DNA reads as TGCGCCAGCAGCCTGGGACAGGGGGGATTTAATGAAAAACTGTTTTTT. Protein: CASSLGQGGFNEKLFF.

V gene TRBV5-6 combines with J gene TRBJ1-2, with D unresolved. The germline V and J ends were trimmed by 2 bases and 6 bases, with 11 bases remaining between them. Germline-derived CDR1 and CDR2 are SGHDT and YYEEEE. The CDR3 covers 13 residues. In DNA, the CDR3 is TGTGCCAGCAGCTTCCTAGACGAGCATGGCTACACCTTC. It encodes CASSFLDEHGYTF. The whole variable domain, remainder taken from reference TRBV5-6 and TRBJ1-2, is DAGVTQSPTHLIKTRGQQVTLRCSPKSGHDTVSWYQQALGQGPQFIFQYYEEEERQRGNFPDRFSGHQFPNYSSELNVNALLLGDSALYLCASSFLDEHGYTFGSGTRLTVV.

This chain links TRBV23-1 with TRBJ2-7; TRBD2 agrees at 7 bases. TRBV23-1 is an ORF; its function is uncertain. V dropped 5 bases and J dropped 7; count of bases not matched to a gene: 2. This CDR3 contains 11 residues. This CDR3 reads CASSGGGEQYF. CDR3 nucleotides: TGCGCCAGCAGTGGGGGGGGTGAGCAGTACTTC.

In this sample, this clone turned up a few times. The rearrangement uses TRBV11-1 and TRBJ2-7; D is perhaps TRBD2 (6 bases). This CDR3 comprises 15 residues. The V end lost 5 bases, the J end lost 5 bases, and 19 bases lay between the germline ends. Germline V gene lookup returns CDR1 SGHAT and CDR2 FQDESV (reference sequence). This chain's CDR3 is CASSPGRGLGNEQYF. The CDR3 bases are TGTGCCAGCAGCCCGGGGCGGGGCCTGGGGAACGAGCAGTACTTC.

The chain employs TRBV2 and TRBJ2-7; no clear D. CDR3 length: 16 amino acids. CDR1 SNHLY and CDR2 FYNNEI come from the germline V gene. Trimming shortened V by 2 bases and J by 0 bases, and 14 bases separated the two germline ends. The CDR3 loop is CASSERGSHNSYEQYF. The CDR3 DNA reads TGTGCCAGCAGTGAAAGAGGATCACACAACTCCTACGAGCAGTACTTC.

The rearrangement joins TRBV2 to TRBJ1-4; 8 positions match TRBD1. CDR3 length equals 14 residues. J gave up 8 bases and V 5 bases, and 7 bases lay outside the gene matches. In germline, CDR1 is SNHLY, CDR2 FYNNEI. CDR3 residues: CASSSGQGREKLFF. CDR3 in DNA: TGTGCCAGCAGTTCCGGACAGGGTAGAGAAAAACTGTTTTTT.

This clone has a handful of counts. This rearrangement joins TRBV6-5 to TRBJ1-2; D ambiguous. This CDR3 is 12 amino acids long. Trimming took off 5 bases at V and 4 bases at J, with 8 bases between the two ends. CDR1 MNHEY and CDR2 SVGAGI come from the germline V gene. Here the CDR3 DNA reads TGTGCCAGCAGTCCCGACGGCTATGGCTACACCTTC. It encodes CASSPDGYGYTF.

This chain connects TRBV6-1 to TRBJ2-7, with D perhaps TRBD2 (5 bases). Trimming cost V 8 bases and J 3 bases, with 5 bases left between them. Germline V gives CDR1 MNHNS, CDR2 SASEGT. The CDR3 has 10 residues. The CDR3 region is CASEGYEQYF. In nucleotides, the CDR3 is TGTGCCAGCGAGGGCTACGAGCAGTACTTC.

V is TRBV5-1 and J is TRBJ2-3; TRBD2 matches 8 bases. The CDR3 is made up of 15 amino acids. Losses at the gene ends were 3 bases for V and 4 bases for J; bases not matched to a gene: 7. In germline, CDR1 is SGHRS, CDR2 YFSETQ. This CDR3 is CASSYGGRPSDTQYF. The CDR3 nucleotides are TGCGCCAGCAGCTACGGCGGGAGGCCTTCAGATACGCAGTATTTT.

In this sample, this clone turned up a few times. The V and J genes are TRBV7-3 and TRBJ1-1; D is uncertain. CDR3 size: 13 residues. Germline lookup yields CDR1 SGHTA and CDR2 FQGTGA. V was cut by 5 bases and J by 0 bases, with 7 bases left in between. The CDR3 sequence is CASSMTMNTEAFF. The CDR3 region has the DNA TGTGCCAGCAGCATGACTATGAACACTGAAGCTTTCTTT.